This T cell receptor (beta chain) was documented in a study of T cells after yellow fever vaccination. Study background: Preparation of the low-cell-number fractions used SMART-Seq v4 Ultra Low Input. Findings and limits, study-wide: The secondary response showed a weaker magnitude and a faster peak, day 5 versus 15.

This CDR3 has 14 amino acids. V was clipped by 7 bases and J by 0 bases, with 13 bases between them. Germline V gene sequence: CDR1 DFQATT, CDR2 SNEGSKA (reference sequence). A single record per CDR3 protein comes from TCRdb applying MiXCR to the 5' RACE reads. The data hold fewer than 450,000 distinct CDR3 sequences, with roughly 7.5% observed a single time. This clonotype was picked up a small number of times. What it binds is not known. The sample here was PBMCs, taken 35 to 50 days after the first yellow fever vaccination. The TCR originated in a man between 18 and 35 years old who received the YFV17D yellow fever vaccine. The rearrangement links TRBV20-1 to TRBJ2-1, with D tentatively TRBD2 (6 bases). CDR3 sequence: CSVKRGDSYNEQFF. CDR3 in DNA: TGCAGTGTCAAACGCGGGGACTCCTACAATGAGCAGTTCTTC.